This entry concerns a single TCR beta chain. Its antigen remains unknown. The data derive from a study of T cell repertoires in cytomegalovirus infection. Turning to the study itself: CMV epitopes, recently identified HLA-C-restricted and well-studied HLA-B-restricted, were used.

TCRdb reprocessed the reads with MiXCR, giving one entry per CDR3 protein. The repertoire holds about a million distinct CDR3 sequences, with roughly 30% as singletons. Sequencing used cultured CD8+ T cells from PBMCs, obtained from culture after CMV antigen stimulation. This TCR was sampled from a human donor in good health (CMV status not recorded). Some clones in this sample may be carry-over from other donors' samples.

This CDR3 is CATSDSRQGHTEAFF. The CDR3 DNA follows: TGTGCCACCAGTGATTCCCGACAGGGGCACACTGAAGCTTTCTTT. The chain recombines TRBV24-1 with TRBJ1-1; 8 positions match TRBD1. The CDR3 has 15 amino acids. V was clipped by 2 bases and J by 3 bases; unmatched bases: 4. Germline values: CDR1 KGHDR, CDR2 SFDVKD.